The clone carrying this TCR beta chain was picked up a small number of times. Its antigen is not known. The data are from a study of T cell responses to AZD1222 COVID-19 vaccine. This CDR3 contains 13 residues. The germline CDR1 and CDR2 sequences are LNHDA and SQIVND (reference sequence). The V gene end was trimmed by 7 bases and the J gene end by 6 bases; junction bases not matched to a gene: 2. Points from the study as a whole: It was only after the peak T cell response that any repertoires were sampled. Donor demographics were predominantly white British with a female majority; clonal diversity may be underestimated.

The repertoire was sequenced with immunoSEQ multiplex PCR; TCRdb's copy has only in-frame clones and lacks some. The sample shows fewer than 150,000 clones, about 89% of them seen only once. The rearrangement joins TRBV19 to TRBJ1-5; 11 nucleotides line up with TRBD1. The material was peripheral blood, obtained on day 0 of AZD1222 vaccination. This sequence was found in an adult in good health. CDR3 nucleotide sequence: TGTGCCAGTACCGGGACAGGGGGTCAGCCCCAGCATTTT. Translating gives CASTGTGGQPQHF.